The present entry profiles one T cell receptor (beta chain) with its context. Its antigen is currently unknown. The source of the sample is a study of cytomegalovirus exposure and HLA in healthy donors. Study outcomes and limitations: Rare sequences made up most TCRs, while some public TCRs were found in many donors.

From germline, CDR1 is GTSNPN and CDR2 SVGIG (reference sequence). V dropped 2 bases and J dropped 6 bases, with 11 bases sitting between them. The CDR3 extends over 13 amino acids. The PCR had 60 Vbeta and 13 Jbeta primers. Here immunoSEQ multiplex PCR was the method, and the copy in TCRdb shows in-frame clones only, minus some. The sample has some 150,000 clones; 65% to 85% are singletons. The specimen was PBMCs. V is TRBV30 and J is TRBJ2-4; tentatively, D is TRBD2 (5 bases). This receptor was taken from a woman aged 25 to 45 in good health and CMV-seropositive. CDR3 nucleotides: TGTGCCTGGAGTACTGGCGGGTCAAACATTCAGTACTTC. Amino acid sequence: CAWSTGGSNIQYF.